The clone carrying this T cell receptor beta chain came up a few times. These data originate in a study of blood T cell repertoires in COVID-19. Study information: Nucleic acid was either cDNA or gDNA, and it came from T cells, B-cell-depleted T cells, or PBMCs.

Assay used: immunoSEQ multiplex PCR; TCRdb lists only in-frame clones, some missing. This table holds approximately 340,000 clones, 80% to 90% found once. With 2 bases removed from V and 0 bases from J, the gap between germline ends came to 10 bases. Germline CDR1 SGHTA, CDR2 FQGNSA. This CDR3 comprises 16 residues. J is TRBJ2-2 and V is TRBV7-2, with a weak D call TRBD2 (5 bases). Sequencing was done on a sample of peripheral blood. The clonotype comes from a man aged 30 to 39 with active or convalescent COVID-19. The CDR3 loop is CASSLLAAPNTGELFF. The CDR3 nucleotides read TGTGCCAGCAGCTTACTAGCTGCCCCGAACACCGGGGAGCTGTTTTTT.